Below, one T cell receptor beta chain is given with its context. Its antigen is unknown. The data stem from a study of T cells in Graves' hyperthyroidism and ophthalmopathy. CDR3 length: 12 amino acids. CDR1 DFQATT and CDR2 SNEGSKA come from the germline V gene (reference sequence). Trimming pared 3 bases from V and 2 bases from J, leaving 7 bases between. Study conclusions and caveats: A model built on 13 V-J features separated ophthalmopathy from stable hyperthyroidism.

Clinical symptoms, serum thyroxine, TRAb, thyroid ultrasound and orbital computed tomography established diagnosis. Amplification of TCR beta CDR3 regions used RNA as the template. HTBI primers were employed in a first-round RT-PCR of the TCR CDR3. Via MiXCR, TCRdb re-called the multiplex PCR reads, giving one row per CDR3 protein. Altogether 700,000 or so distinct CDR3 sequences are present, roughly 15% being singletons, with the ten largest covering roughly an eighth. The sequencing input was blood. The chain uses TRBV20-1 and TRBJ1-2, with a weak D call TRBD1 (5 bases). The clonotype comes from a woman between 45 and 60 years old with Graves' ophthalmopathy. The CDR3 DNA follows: TGCAGTGCTAGCAGGGCCAACTATGGCTACACCTTC. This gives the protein CSASRANYGYTF.